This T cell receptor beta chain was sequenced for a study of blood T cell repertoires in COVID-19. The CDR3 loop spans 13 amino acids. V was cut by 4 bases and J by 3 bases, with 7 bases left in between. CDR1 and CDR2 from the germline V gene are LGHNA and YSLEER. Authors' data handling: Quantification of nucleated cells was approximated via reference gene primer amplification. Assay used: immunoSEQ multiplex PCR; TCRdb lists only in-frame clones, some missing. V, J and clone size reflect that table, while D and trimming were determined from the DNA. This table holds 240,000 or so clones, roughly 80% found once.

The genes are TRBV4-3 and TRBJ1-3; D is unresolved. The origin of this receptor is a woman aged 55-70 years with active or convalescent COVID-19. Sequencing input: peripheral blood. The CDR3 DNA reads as TGCGCCAGCAGCCCCTACCGTGGAAACACCATATATTTT. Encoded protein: CASSPYRGNTIYF.